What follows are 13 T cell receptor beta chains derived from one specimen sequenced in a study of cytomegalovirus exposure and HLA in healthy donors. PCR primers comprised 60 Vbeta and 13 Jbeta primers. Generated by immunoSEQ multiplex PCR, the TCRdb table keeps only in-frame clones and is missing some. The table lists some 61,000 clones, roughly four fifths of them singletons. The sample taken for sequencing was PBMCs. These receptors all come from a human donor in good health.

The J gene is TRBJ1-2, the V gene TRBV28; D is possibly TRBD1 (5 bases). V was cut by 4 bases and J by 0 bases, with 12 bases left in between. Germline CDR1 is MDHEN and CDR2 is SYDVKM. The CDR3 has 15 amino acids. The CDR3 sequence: CASSSRGRANYGYTF. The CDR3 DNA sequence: TGTGCCAGCAGTTCTAGGGGTAGGGCTAACTATGGCTACACCTTC.

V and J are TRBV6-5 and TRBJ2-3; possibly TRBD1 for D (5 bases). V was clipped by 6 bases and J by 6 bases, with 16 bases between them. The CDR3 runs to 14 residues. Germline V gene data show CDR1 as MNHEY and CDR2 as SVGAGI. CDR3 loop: CASSRALQMDTQYF. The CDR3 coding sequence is TGTGCCAGCAGCAGGGCCCTCCAAATGGATACGCAGTATTTT.

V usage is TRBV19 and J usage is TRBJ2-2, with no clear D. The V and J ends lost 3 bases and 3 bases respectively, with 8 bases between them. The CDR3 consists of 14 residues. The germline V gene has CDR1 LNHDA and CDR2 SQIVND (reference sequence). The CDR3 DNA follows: TGTGCCAGTAGTATCGGTAGAGACACCGGGGAGCTGTTTTTT. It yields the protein CASSIGRDTGELFF.

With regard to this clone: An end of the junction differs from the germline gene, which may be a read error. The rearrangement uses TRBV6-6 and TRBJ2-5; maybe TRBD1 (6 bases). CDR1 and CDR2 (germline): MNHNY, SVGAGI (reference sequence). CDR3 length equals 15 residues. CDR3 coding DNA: TGTGCCAACAGTTACGAGGGACACCATCAAGAGACCCAGTACTTC. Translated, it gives CANSYEGHHQETQYF.

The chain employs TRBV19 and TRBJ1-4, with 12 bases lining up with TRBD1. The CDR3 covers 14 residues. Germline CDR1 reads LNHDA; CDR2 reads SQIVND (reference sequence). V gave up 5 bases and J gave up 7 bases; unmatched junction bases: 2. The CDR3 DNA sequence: TGTGCCAGTAGTGCGGGACAGGGGGCTGAAAAACTGTTTTTT. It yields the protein CASSAGQGAEKLFF. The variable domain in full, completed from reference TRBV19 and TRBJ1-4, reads DGGITQSPKYLFRKEGQNVTLSCEQNLNHDAMYWYRQDPGQGLRLIYYSQIVNDFQKGDIAEGYSVSREKKESFPLTVTSAQKNPTAFYLCASSAGQGAEKLFFGSGTQLSVL.

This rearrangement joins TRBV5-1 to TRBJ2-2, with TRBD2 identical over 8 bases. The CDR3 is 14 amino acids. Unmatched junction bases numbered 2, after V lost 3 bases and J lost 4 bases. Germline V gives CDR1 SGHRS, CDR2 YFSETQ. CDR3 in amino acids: CASSSGGATGELFF. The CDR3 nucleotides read TGCGCCAGCAGCTCCGGGGGGGCCACCGGGGAGCTGTTTTTT.

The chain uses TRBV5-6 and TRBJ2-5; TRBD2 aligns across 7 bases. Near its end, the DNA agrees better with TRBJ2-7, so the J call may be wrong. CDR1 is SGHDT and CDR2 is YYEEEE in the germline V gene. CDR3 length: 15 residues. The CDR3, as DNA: TGTGCCAGCAGCTTGCAGGCTAGCGGTCGTTCCGAGCAGTACTTC. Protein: CASSLQASGRSEQYF.

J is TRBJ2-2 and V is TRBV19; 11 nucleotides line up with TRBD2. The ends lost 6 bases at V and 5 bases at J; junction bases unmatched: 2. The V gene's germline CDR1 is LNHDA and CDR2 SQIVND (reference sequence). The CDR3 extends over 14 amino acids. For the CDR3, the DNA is TGTGCCAGTAGGAGACTAGCGGGGACCGGGGAGCTGTTTTTT. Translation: CASRRLAGTGELFF.

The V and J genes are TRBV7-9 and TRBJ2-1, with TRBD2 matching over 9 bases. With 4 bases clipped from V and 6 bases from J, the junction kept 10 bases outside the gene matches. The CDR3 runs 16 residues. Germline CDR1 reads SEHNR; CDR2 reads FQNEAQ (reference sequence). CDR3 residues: CASSSDGLAMVNEQFF. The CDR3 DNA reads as TGTGCCAGCAGCTCCGACGGACTAGCGATGGTCAATGAGCAGTTCTTC.

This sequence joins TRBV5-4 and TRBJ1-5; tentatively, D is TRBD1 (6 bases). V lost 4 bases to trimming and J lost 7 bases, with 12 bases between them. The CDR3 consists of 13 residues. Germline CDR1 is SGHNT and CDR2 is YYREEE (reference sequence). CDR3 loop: CASSIEQGQPQHF. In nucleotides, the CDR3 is TGTGCCAGCAGCATAGAACAGGGCCAGCCCCAGCATTTT.

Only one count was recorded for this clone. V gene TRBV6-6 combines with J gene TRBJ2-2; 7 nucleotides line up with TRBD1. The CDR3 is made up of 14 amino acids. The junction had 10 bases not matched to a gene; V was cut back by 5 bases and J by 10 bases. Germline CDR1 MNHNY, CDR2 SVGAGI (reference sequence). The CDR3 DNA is TGTGCCAGCAGTACCCCGACAGGGCACGAGGAGCTGTTTTTT. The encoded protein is CASSTPTGHEELFF.

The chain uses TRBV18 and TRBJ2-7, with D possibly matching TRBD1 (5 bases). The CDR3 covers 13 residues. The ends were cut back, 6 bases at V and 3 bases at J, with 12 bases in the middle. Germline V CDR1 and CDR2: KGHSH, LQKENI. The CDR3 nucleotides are TGTGCCAGCTCCCCCAGGGAAAACTACGAGCAGTACTTC. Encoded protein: CASSPRENYEQYF.

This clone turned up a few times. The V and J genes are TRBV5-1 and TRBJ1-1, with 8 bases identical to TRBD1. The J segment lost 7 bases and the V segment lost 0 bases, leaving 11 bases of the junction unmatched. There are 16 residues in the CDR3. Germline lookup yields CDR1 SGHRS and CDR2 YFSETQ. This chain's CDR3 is CASSLVSGGDRVEAFF. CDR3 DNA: TGCGCCAGCAGCTTGGTCTCAGGGGGCGATCGCGTTGAAGCTTTCTTT.